This T cell receptor beta chain was retrieved from a study of CD8 T cells in ankylosing spondylitis. Study observations and caveats: Disease-associated clones were CD8+ and fairly uncommon in peripheral blood. Reportedly, matched ankylosing spondylitis synovial fluid was significantly enriched for disease-linked clones.

Looked up from germline, CDR1 is SGHVS and CDR2 is FNYEAQ. V was shortened by 5 bases and J by 8 bases, with 12 bases between the two germline ends. The CDR3 is 13 amino acids. This clonotype was counted at least ten times. What it binds is not known. TCRdb redid the calling of the 5' RACE reads with MiXCR, one entry per CDR3 protein. Here the sample spans around 130,000 distinct CDR3 sequences, more than 6.5% being singletons. The source is a male donor with ankylosing spondylitis or in good health (not recorded which). The sample comprised blood, either unsorted or a sorted T cell fraction (not recorded which). The chain has TRBV7-6 and TRBJ1-4, with D perhaps matching TRBD1 (5 bases). The CDR3 DNA is TGTGCCAGCAGCGTGGGGAGGGGAGAAAAACTGTTTTTT. As protein: CASSVGRGEKLFF.